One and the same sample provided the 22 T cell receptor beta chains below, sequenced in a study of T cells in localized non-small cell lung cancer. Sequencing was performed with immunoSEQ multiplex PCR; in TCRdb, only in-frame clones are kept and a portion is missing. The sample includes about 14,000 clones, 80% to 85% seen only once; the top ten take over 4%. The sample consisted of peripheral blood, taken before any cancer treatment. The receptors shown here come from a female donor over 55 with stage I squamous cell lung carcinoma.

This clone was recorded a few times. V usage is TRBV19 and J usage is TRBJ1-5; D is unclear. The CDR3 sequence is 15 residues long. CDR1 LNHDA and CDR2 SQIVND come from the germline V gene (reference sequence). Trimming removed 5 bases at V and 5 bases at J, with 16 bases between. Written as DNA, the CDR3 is TGTGCCAGTAGTGATTACACCAAGGGAGATCAGCCCCAGCATTTT. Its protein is CASSDYTKGDQPQHF.

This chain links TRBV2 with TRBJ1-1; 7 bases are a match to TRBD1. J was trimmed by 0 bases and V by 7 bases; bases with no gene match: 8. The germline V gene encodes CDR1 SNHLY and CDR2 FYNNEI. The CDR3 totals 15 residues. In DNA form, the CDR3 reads TGTGCCAGCAAACTCCGGACAGGCGTGAACACTGAAGCTTTCTTT. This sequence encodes CASKLRTGVNTEAFF.

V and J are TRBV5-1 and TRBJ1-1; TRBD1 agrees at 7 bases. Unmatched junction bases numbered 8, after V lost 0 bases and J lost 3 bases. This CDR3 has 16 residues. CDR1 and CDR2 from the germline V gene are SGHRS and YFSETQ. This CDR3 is CASSLDIRGVDTEAFF. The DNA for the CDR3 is TGCGCCAGCAGCTTGGACATCAGGGGGGTTGACACTGAAGCTTTCTTT.

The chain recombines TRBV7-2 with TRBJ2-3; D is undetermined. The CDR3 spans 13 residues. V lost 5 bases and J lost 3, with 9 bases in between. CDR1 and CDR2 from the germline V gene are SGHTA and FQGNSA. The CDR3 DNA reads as TGTGCCAGCAGCAAAGCCGGGACAGATACGCAGTATTTT. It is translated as CASSKAGTDTQYF.

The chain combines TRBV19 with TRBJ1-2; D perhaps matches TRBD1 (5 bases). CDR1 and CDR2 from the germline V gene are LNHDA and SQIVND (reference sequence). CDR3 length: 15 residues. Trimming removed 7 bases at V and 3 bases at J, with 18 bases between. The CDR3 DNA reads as TGTGCCAGTACCCCTTGGGAGGGGCGCGACTATGGCTACACCTTC. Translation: CASTPWEGRDYGYTF.

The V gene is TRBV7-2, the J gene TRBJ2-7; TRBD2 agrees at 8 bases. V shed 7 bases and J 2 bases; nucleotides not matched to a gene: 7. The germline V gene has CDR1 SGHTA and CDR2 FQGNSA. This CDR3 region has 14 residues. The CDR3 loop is CASTNPGGPYEQYF. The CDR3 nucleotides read TGTGCCAGCACCAATCCGGGGGGGCCCTACGAGCAGTACTTC.

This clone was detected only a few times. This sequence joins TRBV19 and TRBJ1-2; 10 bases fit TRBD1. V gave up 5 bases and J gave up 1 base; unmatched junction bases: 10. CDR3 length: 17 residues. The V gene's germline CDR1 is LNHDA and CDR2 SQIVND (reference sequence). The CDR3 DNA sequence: TGTGCCAGTAGTCCTTCTGGGGACAGGGGATTTAACTATGGCTACACCTTC. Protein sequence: CASSPSGDRGFNYGYTF.

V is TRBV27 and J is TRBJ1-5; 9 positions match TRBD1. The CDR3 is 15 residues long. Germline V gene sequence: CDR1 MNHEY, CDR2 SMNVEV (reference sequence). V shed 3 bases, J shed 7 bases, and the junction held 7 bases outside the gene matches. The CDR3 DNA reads TGTGCCAGCAGTTTGTCCGACAGGGGGGGCCAGCCCCAGCATTTT. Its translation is CASSLSDRGGQPQHF.

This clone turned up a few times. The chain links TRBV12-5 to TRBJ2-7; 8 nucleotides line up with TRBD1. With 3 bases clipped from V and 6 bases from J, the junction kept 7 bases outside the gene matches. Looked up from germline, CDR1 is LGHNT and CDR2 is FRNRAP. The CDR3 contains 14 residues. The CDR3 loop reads CASGFDRGRAEQYF. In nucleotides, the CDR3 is TGTGCTAGTGGTTTTGACAGGGGACGCGCCGAGCAGTACTTC.

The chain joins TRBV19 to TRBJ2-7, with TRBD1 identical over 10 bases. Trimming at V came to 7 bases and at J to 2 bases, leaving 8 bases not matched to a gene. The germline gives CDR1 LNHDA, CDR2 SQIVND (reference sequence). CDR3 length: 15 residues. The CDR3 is CASTLTGGVPYEQYF. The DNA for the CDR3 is TGTGCCAGTACCCTGACAGGGGGCGTCCCCTACGAGCAGTACTTC.

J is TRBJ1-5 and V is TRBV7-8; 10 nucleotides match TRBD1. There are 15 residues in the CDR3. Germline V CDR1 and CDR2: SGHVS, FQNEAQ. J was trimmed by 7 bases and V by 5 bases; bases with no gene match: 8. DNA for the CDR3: TGTGCCAGCAGCCCAGGGGGGACAGGGGACCAGCCCCAGCATTTT. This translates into CASSPGGTGDQPQHF.

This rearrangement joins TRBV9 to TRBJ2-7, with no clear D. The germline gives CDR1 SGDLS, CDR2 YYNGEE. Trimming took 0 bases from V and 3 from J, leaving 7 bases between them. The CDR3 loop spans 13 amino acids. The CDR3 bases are TGTGCCAGCAGCGTAGACTTTCGCTACGAGCAGTACTTC. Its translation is CASSVDFRYEQYF. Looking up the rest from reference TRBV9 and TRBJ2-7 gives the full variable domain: DSGVTQTPKHLITATGQRVTLRCSPRSGDLSVYWYQQSLDQGLQFLIQYYNGEERAKGNILERFSAQQFPDLHSELNLSSLELGDSALYFCASSVDFRYEQYFGPGTRLTVT.

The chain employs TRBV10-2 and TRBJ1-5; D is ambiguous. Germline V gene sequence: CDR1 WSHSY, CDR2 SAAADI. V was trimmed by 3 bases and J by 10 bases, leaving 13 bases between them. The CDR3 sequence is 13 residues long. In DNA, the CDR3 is TGCGCCAGCAGTGAAAAAGGTCGCAACCCCCAGCATTTT. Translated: CASSEKGRNPQHF.

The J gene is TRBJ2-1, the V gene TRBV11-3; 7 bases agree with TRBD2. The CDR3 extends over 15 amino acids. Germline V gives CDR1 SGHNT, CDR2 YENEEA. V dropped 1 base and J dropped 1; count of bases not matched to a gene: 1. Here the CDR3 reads CASSLAGGSYNEQFF. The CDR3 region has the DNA TGTGCCAGCAGCTTAGCGGGGGGTTCCTACAATGAGCAGTTCTTC. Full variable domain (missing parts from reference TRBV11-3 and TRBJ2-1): EAGVVQSPRYKIIEKKQPVAFWCNPISGHNTLYWYLQNLGQGPELLIRYENEEAVDDSQLPKDRFSAERLKGVDSTLKIQPAELGDSAVYLCASSLAGGSYNEQFFGPGTRLTVL.

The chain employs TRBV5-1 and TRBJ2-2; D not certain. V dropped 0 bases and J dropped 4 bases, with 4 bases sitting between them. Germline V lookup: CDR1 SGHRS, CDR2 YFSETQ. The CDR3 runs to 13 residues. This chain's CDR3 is CASSLDVTGELFF. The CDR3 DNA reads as TGCGCCAGCAGCTTGGATGTCACCGGGGAGCTGTTTTTT.

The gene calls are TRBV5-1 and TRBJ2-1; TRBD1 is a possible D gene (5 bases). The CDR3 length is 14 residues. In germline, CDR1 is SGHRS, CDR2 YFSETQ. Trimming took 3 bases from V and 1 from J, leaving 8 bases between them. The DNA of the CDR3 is TGCGCCAGCAGCTCCCAGGGTTCCTACAATGAGCAGTTCTTC. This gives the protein CASSSQGSYNEQFF. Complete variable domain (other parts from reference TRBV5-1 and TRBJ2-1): KAGVTQTPRYLIKTRGQQVTLSCSPISGHRSVSWYQQTPGQGLQFLFEYFSETQRNKGNFPGRFSGRQFSNSRSEMNVSTLELGDSALYLCASSSQGSYNEQFFGPGTRLTVL.

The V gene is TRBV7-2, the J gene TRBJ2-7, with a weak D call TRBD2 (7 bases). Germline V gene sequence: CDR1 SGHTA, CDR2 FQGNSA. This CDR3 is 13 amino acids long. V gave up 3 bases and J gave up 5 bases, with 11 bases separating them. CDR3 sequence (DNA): TGTGCCAGCAGCTTCTGGGGGGGCCACGAGCAGTACTTC. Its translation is CASSFWGGHEQYF.

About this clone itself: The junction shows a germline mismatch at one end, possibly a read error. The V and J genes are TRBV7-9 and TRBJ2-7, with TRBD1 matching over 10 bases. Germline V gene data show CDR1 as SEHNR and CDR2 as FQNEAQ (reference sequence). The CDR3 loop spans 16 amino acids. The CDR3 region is CASSQAMGQGYSEQYF. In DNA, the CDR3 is TGCGCCAGCAGCCAAGCGATGGGACAGGGGTATAGCGAGCAGTACTTC.

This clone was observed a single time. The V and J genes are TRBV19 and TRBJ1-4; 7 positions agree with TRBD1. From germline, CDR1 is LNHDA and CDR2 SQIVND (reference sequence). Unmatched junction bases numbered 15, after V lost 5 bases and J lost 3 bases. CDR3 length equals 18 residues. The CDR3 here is CASSRDSTVFPPNEKLFF. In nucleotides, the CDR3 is TGTGCCAGTAGTCGGGACAGTACTGTTTTTCCGCCTAATGAAAAACTGTTTTTT. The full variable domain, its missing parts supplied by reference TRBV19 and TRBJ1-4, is DGGITQSPKYLFRKEGQNVTLSCEQNLNHDAMYWYRQDPGQGLRLIYYSQIVNDFQKGDIAEGYSVSREKKESFPLTVTSAQKNPTAFYLCASSRDSTVFPPNEKLFFGSGTQLSVL.

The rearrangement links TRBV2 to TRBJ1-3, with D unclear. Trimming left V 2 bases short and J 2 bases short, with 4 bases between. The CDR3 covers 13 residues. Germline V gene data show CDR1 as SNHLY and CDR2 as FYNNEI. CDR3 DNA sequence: TGTGCCAGCAGTGAACATCCTGGAAACACCATATATTTT. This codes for CASSEHPGNTIYF.

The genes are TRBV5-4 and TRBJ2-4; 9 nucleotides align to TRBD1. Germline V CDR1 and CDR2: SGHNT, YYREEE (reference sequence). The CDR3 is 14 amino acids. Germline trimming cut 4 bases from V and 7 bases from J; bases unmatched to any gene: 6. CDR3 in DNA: TGTGCCAGCAGCCCCTGGGGACAGGGTAACATTCAGTACTTC. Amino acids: CASSPWGQGNIQYF.

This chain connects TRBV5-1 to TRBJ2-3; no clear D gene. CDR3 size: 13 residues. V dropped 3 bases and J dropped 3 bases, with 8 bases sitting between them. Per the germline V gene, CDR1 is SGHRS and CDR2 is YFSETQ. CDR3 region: CASSSLGTDTQYF. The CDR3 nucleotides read TGCGCCAGCAGCTCCCTTGGGACAGATACGCAGTATTTT.